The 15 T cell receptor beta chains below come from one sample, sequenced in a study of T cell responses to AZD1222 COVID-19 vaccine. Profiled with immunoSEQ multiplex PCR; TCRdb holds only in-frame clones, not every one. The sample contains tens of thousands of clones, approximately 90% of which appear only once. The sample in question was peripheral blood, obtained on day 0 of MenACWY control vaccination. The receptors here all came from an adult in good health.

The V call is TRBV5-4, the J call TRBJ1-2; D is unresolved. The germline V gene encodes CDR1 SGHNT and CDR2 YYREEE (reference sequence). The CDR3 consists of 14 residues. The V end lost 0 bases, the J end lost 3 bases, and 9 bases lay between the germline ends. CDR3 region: CASSLEGGDYGYTF. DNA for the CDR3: TGTGCCAGCAGCTTGGAGGGTGGGGACTATGGCTACACCTTC.

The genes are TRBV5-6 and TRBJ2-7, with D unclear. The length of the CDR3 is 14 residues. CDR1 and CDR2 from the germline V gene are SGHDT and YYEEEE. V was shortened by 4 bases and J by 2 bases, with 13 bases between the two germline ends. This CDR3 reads CASSRRAETYEQYF. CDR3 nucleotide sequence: TGTGCCAGCAGCCGACGGGCGGAGACCTACGAGCAGTACTTC. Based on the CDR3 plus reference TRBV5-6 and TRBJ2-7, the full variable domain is DAGVTQSPTHLIKTRGQQVTLRCSPKSGHDTVSWYQQALGQGPQFIFQYYEEEERQRGNFPDRFSGHQFPNYSSELNVNALLLGDSALYLCASSRRAETYEQYFGPGTRLTVT.

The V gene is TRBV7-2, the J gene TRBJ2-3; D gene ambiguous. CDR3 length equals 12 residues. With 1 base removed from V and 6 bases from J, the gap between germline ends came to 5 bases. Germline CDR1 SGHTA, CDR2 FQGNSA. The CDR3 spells CASSLEWDTQYF. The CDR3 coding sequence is TGTGCCAGCAGCTTAGAGTGGGATACGCAGTATTTT.

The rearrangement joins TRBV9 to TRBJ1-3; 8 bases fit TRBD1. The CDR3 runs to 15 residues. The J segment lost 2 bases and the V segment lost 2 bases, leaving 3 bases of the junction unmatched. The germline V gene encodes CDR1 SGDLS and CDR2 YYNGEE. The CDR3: CASSVETGAGNTIYF. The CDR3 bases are TGTGCCAGCAGCGTCGAGACAGGGGCTGGAAACACCATATATTTT.

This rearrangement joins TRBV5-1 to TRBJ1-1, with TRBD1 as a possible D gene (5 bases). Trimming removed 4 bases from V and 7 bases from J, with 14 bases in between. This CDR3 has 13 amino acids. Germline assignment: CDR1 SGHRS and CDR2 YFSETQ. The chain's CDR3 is CASSPPSTGEAFF. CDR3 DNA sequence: TGCGCCAGCAGCCCCCCCTCTACAGGTGAAGCTTTCTTT.

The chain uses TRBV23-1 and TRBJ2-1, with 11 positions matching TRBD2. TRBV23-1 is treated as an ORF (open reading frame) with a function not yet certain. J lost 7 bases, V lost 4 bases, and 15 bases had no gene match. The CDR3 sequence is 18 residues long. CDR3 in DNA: TGCGCCAGCAGTCCCAATCCGGGACTAGCGGTAAAAGGGAATGAGCAGTTCTTC. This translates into CASSPNPGLAVKGNEQFF.

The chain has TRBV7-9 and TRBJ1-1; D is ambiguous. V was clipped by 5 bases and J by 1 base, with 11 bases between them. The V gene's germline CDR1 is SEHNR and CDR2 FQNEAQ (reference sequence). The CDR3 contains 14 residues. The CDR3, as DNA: TGTGCCAGCAGCCCAGCGGGCCCGAACACTGAAGCTTTCTTT. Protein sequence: CASSPAGPNTEAFF.

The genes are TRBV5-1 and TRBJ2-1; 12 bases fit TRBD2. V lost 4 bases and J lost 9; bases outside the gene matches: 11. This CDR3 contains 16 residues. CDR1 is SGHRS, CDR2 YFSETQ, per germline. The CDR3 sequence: CASSPRTSGESSEQFF. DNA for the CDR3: TGCGCCAGCAGCCCCCGGACTAGCGGGGAGTCGAGTGAGCAGTTCTTC.

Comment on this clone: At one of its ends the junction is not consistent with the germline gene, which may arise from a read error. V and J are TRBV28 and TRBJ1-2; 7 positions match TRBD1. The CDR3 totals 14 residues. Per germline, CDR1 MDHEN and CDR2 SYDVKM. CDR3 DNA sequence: TGTGCCAGCACTTTAAGGGACAGCTACTATGGCTACACCTTC. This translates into CASTLRDSYYGYTF.

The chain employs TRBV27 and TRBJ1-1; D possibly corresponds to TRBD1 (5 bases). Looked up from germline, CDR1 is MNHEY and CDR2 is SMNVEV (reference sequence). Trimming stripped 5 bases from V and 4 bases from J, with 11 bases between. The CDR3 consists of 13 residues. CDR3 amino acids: CASSEVGVTEAFF. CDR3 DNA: TGTGCCAGCAGTGAGGTAGGGGTCACTGAAGCTTTCTTT.

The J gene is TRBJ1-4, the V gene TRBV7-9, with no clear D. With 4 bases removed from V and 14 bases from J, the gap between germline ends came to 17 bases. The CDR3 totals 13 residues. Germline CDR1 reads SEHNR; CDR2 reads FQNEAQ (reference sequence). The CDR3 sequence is CASSSGREKTLFF. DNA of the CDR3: TGTGCCAGCAGCTCTGGGCGGGAAAAAACTCTGTTTTTT.

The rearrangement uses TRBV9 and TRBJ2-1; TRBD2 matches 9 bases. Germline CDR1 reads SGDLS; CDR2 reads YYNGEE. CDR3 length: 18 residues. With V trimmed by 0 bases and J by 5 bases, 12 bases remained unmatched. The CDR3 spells CASSVDFGGREDDNEQFF. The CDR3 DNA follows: TGTGCCAGCAGCGTAGATTTTGGCGGGAGGGAGGACGACAATGAGCAGTTCTTC. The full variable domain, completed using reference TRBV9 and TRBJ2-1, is DSGVTQTPKHLITATGQRVTLRCSPRSGDLSVYWYQQSLDQGLQFLIQYYNGEERAKGNILERFSAQQFPDLHSELNLSSLELGDSALYFCASSVDFGGREDDNEQFFGPGTRLTVL.

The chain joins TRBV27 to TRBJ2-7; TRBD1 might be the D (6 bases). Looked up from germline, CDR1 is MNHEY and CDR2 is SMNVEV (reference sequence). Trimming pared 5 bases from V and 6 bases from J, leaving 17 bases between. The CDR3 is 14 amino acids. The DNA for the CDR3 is TGTGCCAGCAGTAAGACAGGATCACTCCGCGAGCAGTACTTC. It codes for CASSKTGSLREQYF.

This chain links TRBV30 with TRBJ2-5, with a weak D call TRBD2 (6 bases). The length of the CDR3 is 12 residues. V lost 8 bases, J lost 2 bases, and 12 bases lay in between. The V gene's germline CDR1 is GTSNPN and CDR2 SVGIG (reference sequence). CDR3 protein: CAHGTAQETQYF. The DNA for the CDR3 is TGTGCCCATGGGACTGCACAAGAGACCCAGTACTTC.

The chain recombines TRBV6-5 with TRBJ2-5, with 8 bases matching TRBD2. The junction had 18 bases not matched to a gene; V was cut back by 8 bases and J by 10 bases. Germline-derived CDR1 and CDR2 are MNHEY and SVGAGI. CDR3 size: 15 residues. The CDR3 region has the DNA TGTGCCAGCGGCTGGAGGGGACTAGTGGGCGGCATCCAGTACTTC. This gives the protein CASGWRGLVGGIQYF.